This T cell receptor beta chain was obtained from a study of blood T cells in healthy people across ages. General observations from the study: PBMCs were not sorted, which prevented a conclusive comparison of naive versus antigen-experienced cells. A strong correlation was seen between TCR beta diversity and naive T cell percentage. Measured against age, TCR beta diversity per million T cells decreased in a roughly linear manner. The long-lived group displayed more naive CD4+ cells, plus higher diversity, than the aged donors did.

The CDR3 covers 14 residues. Looked up from germline, CDR1 is SGHRS and CDR2 is YFSETQ. V lost 2 bases, J lost 5 bases, and 1 base stayed unmatched. A second PCR of about 6 to 11 cycles used a sample-barcoded 5' primer and a J-beta primer mix. Each CDR3 protein gets one entry after TCRdb re-called the 5' RACE reads with MiXCR. The table lists more than 1,400,000 distinct CDR3 sequences, about 40% of them singletons. The sample holds many counts of this clonotype. Antigen: not known. V is TRBV5-1 and J is TRBJ2-3; 11 bases line up with TRBD2. The TCR comes from a woman under 30 in good health. The sequenced sample consisted of blood. The chain's CDR3 is CASSLGTSGDTQYF. The CDR3 DNA reads as TGCGCCAGCAGCTTAGGGACTAGCGGAGATACGCAGTATTTT.